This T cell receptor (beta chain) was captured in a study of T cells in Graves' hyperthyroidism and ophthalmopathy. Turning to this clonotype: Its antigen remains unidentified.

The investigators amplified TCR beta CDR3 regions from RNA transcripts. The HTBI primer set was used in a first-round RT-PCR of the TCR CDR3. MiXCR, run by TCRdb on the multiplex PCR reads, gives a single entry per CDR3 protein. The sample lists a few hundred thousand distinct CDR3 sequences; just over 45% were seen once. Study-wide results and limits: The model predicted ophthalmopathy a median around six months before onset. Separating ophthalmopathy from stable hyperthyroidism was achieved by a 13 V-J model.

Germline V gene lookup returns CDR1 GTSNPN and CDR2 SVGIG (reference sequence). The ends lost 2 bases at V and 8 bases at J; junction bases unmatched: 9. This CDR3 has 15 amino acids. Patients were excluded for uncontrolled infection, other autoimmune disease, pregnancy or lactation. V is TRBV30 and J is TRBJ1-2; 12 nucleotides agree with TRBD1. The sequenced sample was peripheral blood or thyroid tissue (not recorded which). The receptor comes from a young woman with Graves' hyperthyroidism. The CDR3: CAWSLRGQGARGYTF. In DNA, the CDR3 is TGTGCCTGGAGTCTAAGGGGACAGGGGGCGCGCGGCTACACCTTC.